The TCR beta chain described here comes from a study of CD8+ T cells in alopecia areata. The wider study: Tofacitinib ran for 6 to 18 months before 6 months off drug.

This clone was seen a handful of times. The antigen remains undetermined. Sampling of alopecia areata patients yielded lesional scalp punch biopsies as well as peripheral blood. The sequencing template was cDNA reverse transcribed from extracted RNA. Method: immunoSEQ multiplex PCR; TCRdb's copy keeps in-frame clones and lacks some. The table shows around 250,000 clones, with about two thirds occurring only once. Whole-study findings and limits: In scalp samples, resident alphabeta T cells of normal skin are also sequenced. Higher clonality and more expanded CD8+ clones appeared in lesional than normal scalp.

Specimen: CD4+ T cells sorted from blood, collected at week 0. This clonotype originated in a human donor with alopecia areata.

For the CDR3, the DNA is TGCGCCAGCAGCTCAGGAGCTCCTAGCACAGATACGCAGTATTTT. It translates to CASSSGAPSTDTQYF. The chain carries TRBV5-1 and TRBJ2-3; unclear D gene. V lost 3 bases, J lost 0 bases, and 11 bases lay in between. This CDR3 is built from 15 residues. Germline V gene data show CDR1 as SGHRS and CDR2 as YFSETQ.